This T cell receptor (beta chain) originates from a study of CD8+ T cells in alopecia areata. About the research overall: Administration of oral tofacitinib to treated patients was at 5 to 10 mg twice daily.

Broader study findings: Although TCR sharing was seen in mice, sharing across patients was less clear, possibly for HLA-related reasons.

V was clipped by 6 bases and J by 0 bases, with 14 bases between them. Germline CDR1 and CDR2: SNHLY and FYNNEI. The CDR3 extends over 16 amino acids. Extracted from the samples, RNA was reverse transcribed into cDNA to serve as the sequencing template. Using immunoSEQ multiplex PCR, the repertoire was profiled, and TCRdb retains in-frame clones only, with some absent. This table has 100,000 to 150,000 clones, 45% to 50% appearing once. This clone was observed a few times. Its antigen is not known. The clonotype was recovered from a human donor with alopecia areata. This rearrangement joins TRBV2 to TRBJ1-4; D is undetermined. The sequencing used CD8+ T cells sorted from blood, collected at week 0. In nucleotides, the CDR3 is TGTGCCAGCAGGCATACGGACCTTGCAACTAATGAAAAACTGTTTTTT. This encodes CASRHTDLATNEKLFF.